The 25 T cell receptor beta chains given below trace back to one sample, sequenced in a study of Ad26.COV2.S vaccination and SARS-CoV-2 variants. Stated treatment: around 19 received Ad26.COV2.S at low or high dose, single or two shots; 5 received placebo; per-sample allocation not given. Sample collection was performed on day 63 after the first vaccine or placebo injection. Sequenced by immunoSEQ multiplex PCR; TCRdb stores in-frame clones only, minus some. Among about 350,000 clones listed, around nine tenths were seen once. This sample comprised peripheral blood, obtained in a trial of Ad26.COV2.S vaccine versus placebo. Receptor source: a person between 18 and 60 years old who received the Ad26.COV2.S COVID-19 vaccine or a placebo.

This chain joins TRBV10-3 and TRBJ2-7; 7 nucleotides align to TRBD2. Germline-derived CDR1 and CDR2 are ENHRY and SYGVKD. The CDR3 has 15 amino acids. Trimming took 2 bases from V and 3 from J; bases not matched to a gene: 7. The CDR3 sequence is CAISEMAGDIYEQYF. CDR3 DNA sequence: TGTGCCATCAGTGAGATGGCGGGAGATATCTACGAGCAGTACTTC.

The chain joins TRBV5-1 to TRBJ2-2; 10 bases are shared with TRBD2. CDR3 size: 15 residues. Germline values: CDR1 SGHRS, CDR2 YFSETQ. The trim removed 1 base at V and 5 bases at J, leaving 2 bases unmatched. CDR3 sequence (DNA): TGCGCCAGCAGCTTGTCGACTAGCGGGACCGGGGAGCTGTTTTTT. Protein sequence: CASSLSTSGTGELFF.

The table lists this clone with a count of one. This sequence joins TRBV5-6 and TRBJ2-3; 7 bases line up with TRBD1. This CDR3 is 18 amino acids long. Germline trimming cut 1 base from V and 0 bases from J; bases unmatched to any gene: 11. Germline assignment: CDR1 SGHDT and CDR2 YYEEEE. In nucleotides, the CDR3 is TGTGCCAGCAGCTTGCACGGGACAGCGTTTTCTAGCACAGATACGCAGTATTTT. Translation gives CASSLHGTAFSSTDTQYF.

The gene calls are TRBV4-1 and TRBJ1-1, with 9 bases that match TRBD1. The junction had 5 bases not matched to a gene; V was cut back by 7 bases and J by 5 bases. This CDR3 is built from 13 residues. Per the germline V gene, CDR1 is MGHRA and CDR2 is YSYEKL. As DNA, the CDR3 is TGCGCCAGCACACAGGGGGCGAGAACTGAAGCTTTCTTT. It codes for CASTQGARTEAFF.

This chain joins TRBV28 and TRBJ2-7, with TRBD2 matching over 10 bases. V trimming: 2 bases; J trimming: 3 bases; junction bases outside the gene matches: 13. The CDR3 spans 18 residues. Germline V lookup: CDR1 MDHEN, CDR2 SYDVKM. CDR3 DNA sequence: TGTGCCAGCAGTTTAGTCTCCGAGCGGGAGGGAGAGAACTACGAGCAGTACTTC. Translated, it gives CASSLVSEREGENYEQYF. Based on the CDR3 plus reference TRBV28 and TRBJ2-7, the full variable domain is DVKVTQSSRYLVKRTGEKVFLECVQDMDHENMFWYRQDPGLGLRLIYFSYDVKMKEKGDIPEGYSVSREKKERFSLILESASTNQTSMYLCASSLVSEREGENYEQYFGPGTRLTVT.

This chain uses TRBV7-3 with TRBJ2-1; 8 nucleotides match TRBD2. Trimming took 1 base from V and 4 from J; bases not matched to a gene: 9. Germline CDR1 is SGHTA and CDR2 is FQGTGA. The CDR3 runs to 17 residues. The CDR3 sequence is CASSLKVGLENYNEQFF. The CDR3 DNA reads TGTGCCAGCAGCTTAAAGGTGGGACTAGAGAATTACAATGAGCAGTTCTTC.

This chain uses TRBV5-5 with TRBJ2-3; TRBD1 is a possible D gene (5 bases). Trimming took 5 bases from V and 3 from J, leaving 10 bases between them. CDR3 length: 13 residues. Germline loops: CDR1 SGHKS, CDR2 YYEKEE (reference sequence). The CDR3 loop is CASRPDKTDTQYF. The DNA of the CDR3 is TGTGCCAGCAGGCCGGACAAAACAGATACGCAGTATTTT.

This clone was seen once. V is TRBV5-8 and J is TRBJ1-5; D is perhaps TRBD1 (6 bases). CDR1 and CDR2 from the germline V gene are SGHTS and YDEGEE. This CDR3 is built from 19 residues. V gave up 2 bases and J gave up 1 base, with 22 bases separating them. CDR3 sequence reads: CASSFRGTEQVASNQPQHF. CDR3 coding DNA: TGTGCCAGCAGCTTTAGGGGGACGGAGCAGGTGGCGAGCAATCAGCCCCAGCATTTT.

This clone was seen once. The chain joins TRBV4-2 to TRBJ2-2; 9 bases fit TRBD1. The CDR3 is made up of 16 amino acids. The germline gives CDR1 LGHNA, CDR2 YNFKEQ. V lost 0 bases and J lost 1; bases outside the gene matches: 0. CDR3 sequence (DNA): TGTGCCAGCAGCCAAGAGGACAGGGGGAACACCGGGGAGCTGTTTTTT. Residues: CASSQEDRGNTGELFF.

The V gene is TRBV6-5, the J gene TRBJ2-5; possibly TRBD1 for D (6 bases). CDR3 length: 13 amino acids. Trimming shortened V by 6 bases and J by 4 bases, and 12 bases separated the two germline ends. CDR1 and CDR2 (germline): MNHEY, SVGAGI. The CDR3: CASSQGWIETQYF. The CDR3 DNA sequence: TGTGCCAGCAGCCAGGGGTGGATAGAGACCCAGTACTTC.

The chain has TRBV6-6 and TRBJ1-5; D possibly corresponds to TRBD1 (5 bases). The ends were cut back, 5 bases at V and 6 bases at J, with 17 bases in the middle. Germline CDR1 is MNHNY and CDR2 is SVGAGI (reference sequence). The CDR3 loop spans 15 amino acids. CDR3: CASSGAGSGVQPQHF. The CDR3 nucleotides are TGTGCCAGCAGTGGGGCAGGGTCGGGAGTTCAGCCCCAGCATTTT.

This clone was seen just once. The chain has TRBV27 and TRBJ2-3; D gene uncertain. The V end was cut by 0 bases, the J end by 6 bases, with 13 bases between. This CDR3 region has 15 residues. Per germline, CDR1 MNHEY and CDR2 SMNVEV (reference sequence). The CDR3 nucleotides read TGTGCCAGCAGTTTATCGAGTCCCCCGGTGGATACGCAGTATTTT. Translated: CASSLSSPPVDTQYF.

The rearrangement joins TRBV11-2 to TRBJ2-7, with D perhaps TRBD2 (5 bases). The ends were cut back, 8 bases at V and 2 bases at J, with 13 bases in the middle. This CDR3 region has 13 residues. Germline assignment: CDR1 SGHAT and CDR2 FQNNGV. This CDR3 reads CASGGQLAYEQYF. DNA for the CDR3: TGTGCCAGCGGCGGGCAGTTAGCCTACGAGCAGTACTTC. Complete variable domain (other parts from reference TRBV11-2 and TRBJ2-7): EAGVAQSPRYKIIEKRQSVAFWCNPISGHATLYWYQQILGQGPKLLIQFQNNGVVDDSQLPKDRFSAERLKGVDSTLKIQPAKLEDSAVYLCASGGQLAYEQYFGPGTRLTVT.

V and J are TRBV28 and TRBJ2-5, with 10 bases aligning to TRBD1. This CDR3 is 13 amino acids long. CDR1 and CDR2 from the germline V gene are MDHEN and SYDVKM. V lost 10 bases, J lost 4 bases, and 6 bases stayed unmatched. CDR3 nucleotides: TGTGCCACCGGGACAGGGGATCGAGAGACCCAGTACTTC. Its translation is CATGTGDRETQYF.

This chain links TRBV19 with TRBJ2-5, with 9 nucleotides matching TRBD2. Germline loops: CDR1 LNHDA, CDR2 SQIVND (reference sequence). This CDR3 comprises 16 residues. The J segment lost 5 bases and the V segment lost 3 bases, leaving 10 bases of the junction unmatched. In DNA form, the CDR3 reads TGTGCCAGTAGTATTGGGACTAGCTCCCTGAGGGAGACCCAGTACTTC. It encodes CASSIGTSSLRETQYF.

This chain joins TRBV6-5 and TRBJ1-6; D is unclear. The CDR3 extends over 13 amino acids. V was shortened by 2 bases and J by 5 bases, with 4 bases between the two germline ends. In germline, CDR1 is MNHEY, CDR2 SVGAGI. Here the CDR3 DNA reads TGTGCCAGCAGTTACAGCAATAATTCACCCCTCCACTTT. Amino acids: CASSYSNNSPLHF.

This clone has only one observation. This sequence joins TRBV24-1 and TRBJ1-2; TRBD1 matches 9 bases. CDR1 and CDR2 from the germline V gene are KGHDR and SFDVKD. The CDR3 consists of 16 residues. With V trimmed by 5 bases and J by 7 bases, 13 bases remained unmatched. In nucleotides, the CDR3 is TGTGCCACCAGTGGGGGATACAGGGGGCGTGAGGGTGGCTACACCTTC. Translating gives CATSGGYRGREGGYTF.

The rearrangement uses TRBV6-5 and TRBJ2-1, with TRBD2 matching over 9 bases. This CDR3 comprises 15 residues. With 6 bases clipped from V and 9 bases from J, the junction kept 12 bases outside the gene matches. Germline V gene data show CDR1 as MNHEY and CDR2 as SVGAGI. The CDR3 is CASRMDWREGSEQFF. CDR3 bases: TGTGCCAGCAGGATGGATTGGCGGGAGGGATCTGAGCAGTTCTTC.

As to this clone: The sample contains more than one DNA sequence encoding this CDR3. The rearrangement links TRBV28 to TRBJ1-4; 9 nucleotides line up with TRBD1. From germline, CDR1 is MDHEN and CDR2 SYDVKM. The CDR3 runs 13 residues. The trim removed 8 bases at V and 8 bases at J, leaving 6 bases unmatched. CDR3 region: CASRGTGREKLFF. The CDR3 DNA follows: TGTGCCAGCCGGGGGACAGGGAGAGAAAAACTGTTTTTT.

The chain couples TRBV6-5 to TRBJ1-2; D may be TRBD1 (5 bases). The germline gives CDR1 MNHEY, CDR2 SVGAGI. The V end lost 5 bases, the J end lost 4 bases, and 8 bases lay between the germline ends. There are 12 residues in the CDR3. CDR3 sequence: CASSRGIYGYTF. CDR3 nucleotide sequence: TGTGCCAGCAGTAGGGGTATCTATGGCTACACCTTC.

The rearrangement uses TRBV7-9 and TRBJ2-7, with D uncertain. V was trimmed by 2 bases and J by 4 bases, leaving 6 bases between them. CDR3 length: 12 amino acids. Germline V gene lookup returns CDR1 SEHNR and CDR2 FQNEAQ (reference sequence). CDR3 bases: TGTGCCAGCAGCTTAAGGAGTTACGAGCAGTACTTC. Translation: CASSLRSYEQYF.

This chain uses TRBV2 with TRBJ1-1; a weak D match, TRBD1 (6 bases). The germline V and J ends were trimmed by 3 bases and 3 bases, with 17 bases remaining between them. Germline V CDR1 and CDR2: SNHLY, FYNNEI. The CDR3 spans 16 residues. CDR3 coding DNA: TGTGCCAGCAGTGAGAGGGTAACAGGGAAGTACACTGAAGCTTTCTTT. This gives the protein CASSERVTGKYTEAFF. The entire variable domain, with the rest obtained from reference TRBV2 and TRBJ1-1, is as follows: EPEVTQTPSHQVTQMGQEVILRCVPISNHLYFYWYRQILGQKVEFLVSFYNNEISEKSEIFDDQFSVERPDGSNFTLKIRSTKLEDSAMYFCASSERVTGKYTEAFFGQGTRLTVV.

This chain uses TRBV7-8 with TRBJ2-2, with 7 bases fitting TRBD1. This CDR3 has 14 amino acids. Germline V gene sequence: CDR1 SGHVS, CDR2 FQNEAQ. V lost 5 bases to trimming and J lost 5 bases; unmatched junction nucleotides: 5. DNA of the CDR3: TGTGCCAGCAGCCTGACAGGGAATACCGGGGAGCTGTTTTTT. Its protein product is CASSLTGNTGELFF.

The chain carries TRBV4-1 and TRBJ1-1, with TRBD1 matching 8 bases. V lost 1 base and J lost 1; bases outside the gene matches: 2. The germline V gene has CDR1 MGHRA and CDR2 YSYEKL. The CDR3 totals 15 residues. The CDR3 DNA reads as TGCGCCAGCAGCCAAGGACAGGGGTCGAACACTGAAGCTTTCTTT. This gives the protein CASSQGQGSNTEAFF.

The chain links TRBV6-5 to TRBJ1-4; tentative D call: TRBD1 (5 bases). Trimming stripped 0 bases from V and 5 bases from J, with 10 bases between. CDR1 and CDR2 from the germline V gene are MNHEY and SVGAGI. The CDR3 sequence is 15 residues long. CDR3 sequence (DNA): TGTGCCAGCAGTTACTCAAGGGGCCGGAATGAAAAACTGTTTTTT. Translation: CASSYSRGRNEKLFF.